The 20 T cell receptor beta chains presented below share a single source sample, sequenced in a study of blood T cell repertoires in COVID-19. Here immunoSEQ multiplex PCR was the method, and the copy in TCRdb shows in-frame clones only, minus some. Found here are about 140,000 clones, roughly 85% of them singletons; the top ten hold just under 3%. Sequences were obtained from peripheral blood. Receptor source: a man in his fifties with acute or convalescent COVID-19.

V and J are TRBV28 and TRBJ1-1, with D possibly matching TRBD1 (5 bases). Trimming pared 6 bases from V and 0 bases from J, leaving 8 bases between. The CDR3 consists of 13 residues. Germline values: CDR1 MDHEN, CDR2 SYDVKM. In DNA, the CDR3 is TGTGCCAGCAGCTTACAGGTGAACACTGAAGCTTTCTTT. Its protein is CASSLQVNTEAFF.

The genes are TRBV7-8 and TRBJ2-7; weak D call: TRBD2 (5 bases). Trimming cost V 4 bases and J 1 base, with 14 bases left between them. CDR1 and CDR2 from the germline V gene are SGHVS and FQNEAQ. The CDR3 extends over 15 amino acids. The CDR3 DNA reads TGTGCCAGCAGCTCCTCGCTAGCTTCGTCCTACGAGCAGTACTTC. Translating it yields CASSSSLASSYEQYF.

In this sample, this clone turned up a few times. This sequence joins TRBV5-6 and TRBJ2-7, with 8 bases matching TRBD2. Germline V gene sequence: CDR1 SGHDT, CDR2 YYEEEE. The ends lost 4 bases at V and 4 bases at J; junction bases unmatched: 1. The CDR3 totals 12 residues. The CDR3 DNA reads as TGTGCCAGCAGCCCGGGGGGGTACGAGCAGTACTTC. It encodes CASSPGGYEQYF. Full variable domain (remainder filled in from reference TRBV5-6 and TRBJ2-7): DAGVTQSPTHLIKTRGQQVTLRCSPKSGHDTVSWYQQALGQGPQFIFQYYEEEERQRGNFPDRFSGHQFPNYSSELNVNALLLGDSALYLCASSPGGYEQYFGPGTRLTVT.

The chain is built from TRBV3-1 (or the pseudogene TRBV3-2) and TRBJ2-7; TRBD2 aligns across 10 bases. V lost 0 bases to trimming and J lost 1 base; unmatched junction nucleotides: 9. The CDR3 is made up of 18 amino acids. Germline-derived CDR1 and CDR2 are LGHDT and YNNKEL (reference sequence). The CDR3 sequence is CASSQDVLAGGPSYEQYF. The CDR3 DNA follows: TGTGCCAGCAGCCAAGATGTATTAGCGGGAGGACCTTCCTACGAGCAGTACTTC.

The rearrangement links TRBV6-6 to TRBJ1-1; the match to TRBD1 covers 8 bases. V shed 6 bases, J shed 1 base, and the junction held 4 bases outside the gene matches. This CDR3 comprises 14 residues. Germline CDR1 and CDR2: MNHNY and SVGAGI (reference sequence). Here the CDR3 reads CASRPGQANTEAFF. The CDR3, as DNA: TGTGCCAGCAGGCCGGGACAGGCGAACACTGAAGCTTTCTTT.

J is TRBJ1-5 and V is TRBV27; D not certain. V was shortened by 2 bases and J by 4 bases, with 6 bases between the two germline ends. Germline loops: CDR1 MNHEY, CDR2 SMNVEV (reference sequence). This CDR3 is 13 amino acids long. CDR3 in DNA: TGTGCCAGCAGTTTAACGGGGAATCAGCCCCAGCATTTT. Its protein product is CASSLTGNQPQHF.

The chain is built from TRBV5-6 and TRBJ1-2; tentatively, D is TRBD1 (5 bases). Between the trimmed V and J ends, which lost 2 bases and 4 bases, there was a span of 15 bases. The germline V gene encodes CDR1 SGHDT and CDR2 YYEEEE. CDR3 length equals 15 residues. The CDR3 protein is CASSLGSVGLYGYTF. CDR3 nucleotides: TGTGCCAGCAGCTTAGGGTCTGTGGGGCTCTATGGCTACACCTTC.

The rearrangement links TRBV6-5 to TRBJ2-3, with 13 bases identical to TRBD2. V was pared by 2 bases and J by 6 bases, with 2 bases of the junction left unmatched. Germline CDR1 is MNHEY and CDR2 is SVGAGI. CDR3 length: 15 amino acids. CDR3 DNA: TGTGCCAGCAGTTACAAGACTAGCGGGAGGGATACGCAGTATTTT. This translates into CASSYKTSGRDTQYF.

V usage is TRBV19 and J usage is TRBJ1-1; 7 bases map to TRBD1. The germline CDR1 and CDR2 sequences are LNHDA and SQIVND (reference sequence). V dropped 6 bases and J dropped 5; count of bases not matched to a gene: 9. This CDR3 comprises 14 residues. CDR3 nucleotide sequence: TGTGCCAGTAGATCTCCTCAGGGGGTGACTGAAGCTTTCTTT. Its translation: CASRSPQGVTEAFF. Combining the CDR3 with reference TRBV19 and TRBJ1-1 gives the whole variable domain DGGITQSPKYLFRKEGQNVTLSCEQNLNHDAMYWYRQDPGQGLRLIYYSQIVNDFQKGDIAEGYSVSREKKESFPLTVTSAQKNPTAFYLCASRSPQGVTEAFFGQGTRLTVV.

The chain's CDR3 is CASSLVSVTYEQYF. Here the CDR3 DNA reads TGTGCCAGCAGCTTAGTGTCGGTTACCTACGAGCAGTACTTC. This chain connects TRBV11-3 to TRBJ2-7; no firm D call. Germline lookup yields CDR1 SGHNT and CDR2 YENEEA. The CDR3 sequence is 14 residues long. Between the trimmed V and J ends, which lost 1 base and 2 bases, there was a span of 9 bases.

This chain joins TRBV7-5 and TRBJ2-3; the table's D call, TRBD2, was not checked against the DNA. TRBV7-5 is listed as a pseudogene. The length of the CDR3 is 14 residues. CDR3 nucleotides: TGTGCCAGACAAGAGGAGTTATTTACAGATACGCAGTATTTT. This translates into CARQEELFTDTQYF.

The V call is TRBV27, the J call TRBJ2-3; 8 positions agree with TRBD1. V was pared by 8 bases and J by 7 bases, with 14 bases of the junction left unmatched. Germline V gene lookup returns CDR1 MNHEY and CDR2 SMNVEV (reference sequence). This CDR3 region has 15 residues. CDR3 in amino acids: CASQTPGQVFHTQYF. CDR3 in DNA: TGTGCCAGCCAAACCCCGGGACAGGTATTTCATACGCAGTATTTT.

The chain uses TRBV7-2 and TRBJ1-1; no reliable D call. Trimming stripped 1 base from V and 5 bases from J, with 8 bases between. CDR1 and CDR2 (germline): SGHTA, FQGNSA. The CDR3 has 13 amino acids. This chain's CDR3 is CASSLDRKTEAFF. DNA of the CDR3: TGTGCCAGCAGCTTAGACAGAAAGACTGAAGCTTTCTTT.

The chain links TRBV9 to TRBJ2-3; 9 nucleotides line up with TRBD2. Trimming took 0 bases from V and 2 from J; bases not matched to a gene: 4. This CDR3 spans 16 amino acids. Per the germline V gene, CDR1 is SGDLS and CDR2 is YYNGEE. CDR3 protein: CASSVDRGGVTDTQYF. The CDR3 DNA follows: TGTGCCAGCAGCGTAGATCGCGGGGGGGTCACAGATACGCAGTATTTT.

The rearrangement joins TRBV19 to TRBJ1-2, with D perhaps TRBD1 (6 bases). The CDR3 is 16 residues long. Germline values: CDR1 LNHDA, CDR2 SQIVND (reference sequence). V was pared by 4 bases and J by 0 bases, with 15 bases between. The CDR3 spells CASSTAYRAANYGYTF. CDR3 nucleotides: TGTGCCAGTAGTACGGCATACAGGGCGGCTAACTATGGCTACACCTTC. The entire variable domain, with the rest obtained from reference TRBV19 and TRBJ1-2, is as follows: DGGITQSPKYLFRKEGQNVTLSCEQNLNHDAMYWYRQDPGQGLRLIYYSQIVNDFQKGDIAEGYSVSREKKESFPLTVTSAQKNPTAFYLCASSTAYRAANYGYTFGSGTRLTVV.

The rearrangement links TRBV7-9 to TRBJ1-1; the D gene is possibly TRBD1 (6 bases). CDR3 size: 13 residues. CDR1 and CDR2 from the germline V gene are SEHNR and FQNEAQ (reference sequence). Deletions cut 1 base from V and 8 bases from J, with 11 bases between. The CDR3 DNA sequence: TGTGCCAGCAGCTTAGGGTCCGGGACAGAAGCTTTCTTT. This gives the protein CASSLGSGTEAFF. The full variable domain, with the rest looked up from reference TRBV7-9 and TRBJ1-1, is DTGVSQNPRHKITKRGQNVTFRCDPISEHNRLYWYRQTLGQGPEFLTYFQNEAQLEKSRLLSDRFSAERPKGSFSTLEIQRTEQGDSAMYLCASSLGSGTEAFFGQGTRLTVV.

The chain carries TRBV9 and TRBJ2-1, with 10 bases fitting TRBD2. CDR3 size: 14 residues. V was pared by 0 bases and J by 8 bases, with 2 bases of the junction left unmatched. Germline CDR1 SGDLS, CDR2 YYNGEE. The CDR3 sequence: CASSVEGLADEQFF. The CDR3 coding sequence is TGTGCCAGCAGCGTAGAAGGACTAGCGGATGAGCAGTTCTTC.

This clone was seen a handful of times. The V call is TRBV9, the J call TRBJ2-7; D call uncertain. Germline lookup yields CDR1 SGDLS and CDR2 YYNGEE. CDR3 size: 14 residues. Trimming took off 4 bases at V and 2 bases at J, with 13 bases between the two ends. CDR3 residues: CASSPTQWAYEQYF. The CDR3 DNA is TGTGCCAGCAGCCCGACACAGTGGGCCTACGAGCAGTACTTC.

The chain recombines TRBV19 with TRBJ2-7; D may be TRBD2 (7 bases). V was shortened by 3 bases and J by 0 bases, with 15 bases between the two germline ends. The CDR3 has 16 residues. The germline CDR1 and CDR2 sequences are LNHDA and SQIVND (reference sequence). The CDR3 region is CASSILGGTYSYEQYF. The CDR3 DNA reads TGTGCCAGTAGTATCCTGGGGGGGACATACTCCTACGAGCAGTACTTC.

This clone was observed once. V usage is TRBV9 and J usage is TRBJ2-1; 11 bases align to TRBD2. Per the germline V gene, CDR1 is SGDLS and CDR2 is YYNGEE. The V and J ends lost 4 bases and 5 bases, in that order; junction bases with no gene match: 5. The CDR3 runs 15 residues. The CDR3 DNA follows: TGTGCCAGCAGCCCAAGACTAGCGGGGCACAATGAGCAGTTCTTC. Protein sequence: CASSPRLAGHNEQFF.